These 10 T cell receptor beta chains were sequenced from one sample in a study of blood T cells in healthy people across ages. Primers used in a second PCR of roughly 6 to 12 cycles were a sample-barcoded 5' primer and a J-beta primer mix. In TCRdb, the 5' RACE reads were re-called with MiXCR into one record per CDR3 protein. Of some 710,000 distinct CDR3 sequences in the sample, less than 60% were seen once. The sample consisted of blood. The receptors stem from an elderly man in good health.

CDR3 in amino acids: CSASFGDEQYF. CDR3 bases: TGCAGTGCTAGTTTCGGGGACGAGCAGTACTTC. The chain joins TRBV20-1 to TRBJ2-5; D perhaps matches TRBD2 (5 bases). The J call may be wrong; the DNA end is better matched by TRBJ2-7. The V gene's germline CDR1 is DFQATT and CDR2 SNEGSKA (reference sequence). The CDR3 loop spans 11 amino acids.

This clonotype was seen only a few times. The chain has TRBV7-2 and TRBJ1-1; 7 positions agree with TRBD1. The CDR3 has 15 residues. Germline V lookup: CDR1 SGHTA, CDR2 FQGNSA. V shed 5 bases and J 1 base; nucleotides not matched to a gene: 7. The CDR3 sequence is CASSPRRGPNTEAFF. The CDR3 coding sequence is TGTGCCAGCAGCCCGAGGAGGGGGCCGAACACTGAAGCTTTCTTT.

The chain has TRBV7-2 and TRBJ2-7; 7 nucleotides align to TRBD1. This CDR3 contains 14 residues. V lost 2 bases to trimming and J lost 5 bases; unmatched junction nucleotides: 6. Germline V gene data show CDR1 as SGHTA and CDR2 as FQGNSA. Here the CDR3 reads CASSLQTGENEQYF. The CDR3 coding sequence is TGTGCCAGCAGCTTACAAACAGGGGAGAACGAGCAGTACTTC.

V usage is TRBV20-1 and J usage is TRBJ1-2, with D maybe TRBD1 (5 bases). The CDR3 is made up of 13 amino acids. The germline V gene has CDR1 DFQATT and CDR2 SNEGSKA (reference sequence). V was pared by 0 bases and J by 6 bases, with 11 bases between. DNA for the CDR3: TGCAGTGCTAGAGAAACAGGTAGCAATGGCTACACCTTC. It codes for CSARETGSNGYTF.

The V call is TRBV15, the J call TRBJ2-7; D not resolved. The CDR3 has 15 residues. Trimming left V 0 bases short and J 2 bases short, with 11 bases between. Germline CDR1 reads LNHNV; CDR2 reads YYDKDF (reference sequence). The CDR3 is CATSRDRYSPYEQYF. In nucleotides, the CDR3 is TGTGCCACCAGCAGAGATCGATACAGCCCCTACGAGCAGTACTTC.

J is TRBJ2-6 and V is TRBV18; 10 bases agree with TRBD1. The CDR3 consists of 17 residues. The germline CDR1 and CDR2 sequences are KGHSH and LQKENI. V was clipped by 2 bases and J by 4 bases; unmatched bases: 5. CDR3 amino acids: CASSPLGTGAGANVLTF. DNA for the CDR3: TGTGCCAGCTCACCATTAGGGACAGGGGCAGGGGCCAACGTCCTGACTTTC.

This clonotype was counted only a few times. The chain is built from TRBV12-3 or TRBV12-4 and TRBJ1-1; the match to TRBD1 covers 7 bases. This CDR3 comprises 15 residues. J gave up 4 bases and V 8 bases, and 13 bases lay outside the gene matches. CDR3 coding DNA: TGTGCCAGCCTCAAAGGCAGGGGGGTGAGCACTGAAGCTTTCTTT. This codes for CASLKGRGVSTEAFF.

As for this clonotype: A much larger clone is a single base away; this may be a read error. The chain has TRBV10-3 and TRBJ2-4; either TRBD1 or TRBD2 may fit D (5 bases each). The J call is uncertain, as TRBJ2-7 better fits the DNA end. The CDR3 sequence is 14 residues long. Germline CDR1 is ENHRY and CDR2 is SYGVKD. The DNA of the CDR3 is TGTGCCATCAGTGAGGCCGACGGGACCTCCGAGCAGTACTTC. Amino acids: CAISEADGTSEQYF.

This clonotype appeared a few times. This chain's CDR3 is CASSSTNTQYF. The CDR3 DNA sequence: TGTGCCAGCAGTTCGACGAATACGCAGTATTTT. The chain is built from TRBV12-3 or TRBV12-4 and TRBJ2-3; D is unclear. V was pared by 4 bases and J by 7 bases, with 6 bases between. The CDR3 extends over 11 amino acids.

On this clonotype: One base away lies a much larger clone, so this may be a sequencing read error. The chain is built from TRBV12-3 or TRBV12-4 and TRBJ2-7; TRBD1 agrees at 10 bases. The CDR3 is 14 amino acids. The chain's CDR3 is CAGSTGTGVYEQYF. The CDR3 DNA follows: TGTGCCGGCAGCACCGGGACAGGGGTCTACGAGCAGTACTTC.